Shown below are 19 T cell receptor beta chains from a single sample sequenced in a study of T cells after yellow fever vaccination. TCRdb re-analysed the 5' RACE reads in MiXCR, keeping a single row per CDR3 protein. Of 300,000 or so distinct CDR3 sequences in the sample, about 7.8% were seen once. The sequencing used PBMCs, collected about 41 days after the first yellow fever vaccination. These receptors all stem from a man between 18 and 29 years old who received the YFV17D yellow fever vaccine.

The chain employs TRBV7-3 and TRBJ2-5; 10 bases map to TRBD2. Germline V gene lookup returns CDR1 SGHTA and CDR2 FQGTGA. The CDR3 has 17 amino acids. V lost 2 bases, J lost 4 bases, and 10 bases stayed unmatched. CDR3: CASSLGVSGGTGETQYF. The CDR3 nucleotides read TGTGCCAGCAGCTTAGGTGTTAGCGGGGGGACAGGAGAGACCCAGTACTTC.

This clonotype was recorded at least ten times. The chain couples TRBV29-1 to TRBJ1-5; 8 positions match TRBD1. The CDR3 is 13 residues long. The V and J ends lost 7 bases and 5 bases, in that order; junction bases with no gene match: 7. Looked up from germline, CDR1 is SQVTM and CDR2 is ANQGSEA. This CDR3 is CSAKQGVDQPQHF. The CDR3 coding sequence is TGCAGCGCTAAACAGGGGGTAGATCAGCCCCAGCATTTT.

Many counts were recorded for this clonotype. The chain is built from TRBV18 and TRBJ2-5; 7 bases agree with TRBD2. The germline V gene encodes CDR1 KGHSH and CDR2 LQKENI. V was clipped by 0 bases and J by 4 bases; unmatched bases: 8. This CDR3 region has 16 residues. The CDR3 is CASSPPPGTGGETQYF. CDR3 DNA: TGTGCCAGCTCACCACCCCCAGGGACGGGGGGAGAGACCCAGTACTTC.

This clonotype was detected a few times. The genes are TRBV20-1 and TRBJ1-5; no clear D. V lost 5 bases and J 3 bases, leaving 11 bases between the germline ends. This CDR3 contains 13 residues. The germline V gene encodes CDR1 DFQATT and CDR2 SNEGSKA (reference sequence). The CDR3 region is CSAVLGSNQPQHF. The DNA for the CDR3 is TGCAGTGCTGTACTGGGATCCAATCAGCCCCAGCATTTT.

This chain connects TRBV6-2 or TRBV6-3 to TRBJ2-5; tentatively, D is TRBD2 (5 bases). Germline V gene data show CDR1 as MNHEY and CDR2 as SVGEGT. The CDR3 extends over 14 amino acids. V lost 6 bases and J 0 bases, leaving 11 bases between the germline ends. The CDR3 DNA is TGTGCCAGCAGAAGGGAGCGTTACCAAGAGACCCAGTACTTC. Translating it yields CASRRERYQETQYF.

This clonotype appeared a few times. The J gene is TRBJ2-1, the V gene TRBV5-4, with D perhaps assigned TRBD1 or TRBD2 (6 bases each). Germline CDR1 is SGHNT and CDR2 is YYREEE (reference sequence). Trimming took off 4 bases at V and 9 bases at J, with 20 bases between the two ends. The CDR3 is 15 amino acids. The CDR3 sequence: CASSGGTPGLGEQFF. In DNA form, the CDR3 reads TGTGCCAGCAGCGGGGGGACACCGGGGCTTGGTGAGCAGTTCTTC.

V is TRBV6-5 and J is TRBJ2-1; perhaps TRBD2 as D (5 bases). V lost 1 base and J lost 0, with 10 bases in between. Germline V gene data show CDR1 as MNHEY and CDR2 as SVGAGI. The length of the CDR3 is 16 residues. Here the CDR3 reads CASSYFGESSYNEQFF. The DNA for the CDR3 is TGTGCCAGCAGTTACTTCGGGGAAAGCTCCTACAATGAGCAGTTCTTC.

The rearrangement links TRBV5-1 to TRBJ2-5, with D uncertain. The germline V gene has CDR1 SGHRS and CDR2 YFSETQ. Between the trimmed V and J ends, which lost 2 bases and 5 bases, there was a span of 7 bases. There are 12 residues in the CDR3. CDR3 sequence: CASSFQLETQYF. The CDR3, as DNA: TGCGCCAGCAGCTTCCAGCTTGAGACCCAGTACTTC.

This clonotype was counted a few times. The chain is built from TRBV7-2 and TRBJ2-3; no definite D call. The CDR3 has 13 amino acids. Germline V gene data show CDR1 as SGHTA and CDR2 as FQGNSA. The ends were cut back, 5 bases at V and 4 bases at J, with 10 bases in the middle. CDR3 amino acids: CASSQNRPDTQYF. The DNA of the CDR3 is TGTGCCAGCAGCCAGAATCGGCCAGATACGCAGTATTTT.

There are a few counts of this clonotype. J is TRBJ2-2 and V is TRBV5-6; a weak D match, TRBD1 (6 bases). Germline values: CDR1 SGHDT, CDR2 YYEEEE. With 3 bases removed from V and 0 bases from J, the gap between germline ends came to 15 bases. CDR3 length: 17 residues. For the CDR3, the DNA is TGTGCCAGCAGCTCCATCACCGACAGGTCGAACACCGGGGAGCTGTTTTTT. It yields the protein CASSSITDRSNTGELFF.

The sample holds one count of this clonotype. The genes are TRBV20-1 and TRBJ2-7; D might be TRBD2 (7 bases). The germline gives CDR1 DFQATT, CDR2 SNEGSKA (reference sequence). The CDR3 is 17 amino acids. Trimming cost V 3 bases and J 4 bases, with 25 bases left between them. The CDR3 DNA sequence: TGCAGTGCTAGGGATCCTGGAGCTTCGGGGGGCCCATACGAGCAGTACTTC. Protein product: CSARDPGASGGPYEQYF.

This clonotype was recorded at least ten times. V usage is TRBV4-1 and J usage is TRBJ1-5; TRBD1 aligns across 9 bases. This CDR3 is 15 amino acids long. CDR1 is MGHRA, CDR2 YSYEKL, per germline. V was clipped by 4 bases and J by 9 bases; unmatched bases: 10. In nucleotides, the CDR3 is TGCGCCAGCAGCCCCCGGGACAGGGAAAACCGGCCCCAGCATTTT. Translated: CASSPRDRENRPQHF.

This clonotype was found a few times. V is TRBV6-5 and J is TRBJ1-6; tentative D call: TRBD1 (6 bases). CDR1 and CDR2 (germline): MNHEY, SVGAGI. The V gene lost 2 bases and the J gene lost 6 bases, with 11 bases spanning the gap. The CDR3 has 15 amino acids. This CDR3 reads CASSYIGGANSPLHF. The CDR3 nucleotides read TGTGCCAGCAGTTACATTGGGGGGGCTAATTCACCCCTCCACTTT.

This clonotype has a handful of counts. The CDR3: CASSLDRGFSGNTIYF. The CDR3 DNA follows: TGTGCCAGCAGCTTGGACAGGGGATTCTCTGGAAACACCATATATTTT. The rearrangement links TRBV7-6 to TRBJ1-3, with 9 bases identical to TRBD1. Germline loops: CDR1 SGHVS, CDR2 FNYEAQ. V gave up 3 bases and J gave up 0 bases; unmatched junction bases: 3. The CDR3 loop spans 16 amino acids.

This clonotype appeared many times. The gene calls are TRBV7-2 and TRBJ2-5; D call uncertain. There are 12 residues in the CDR3. Germline values: CDR1 SGHTA, CDR2 FQGNSA. The germline V and J ends were trimmed by 2 bases and 8 bases, with 9 bases remaining between them. The DNA for the CDR3 is TGTGCCAGCAGCTTATTAAGATCCACCCAGTACTTC. This gives the protein CASSLLRSTQYF. Combining the CDR3 with reference TRBV7-2 and TRBJ2-5 gives the whole variable domain GAGVSQSPSNKVTEKGKDVELRCDPISGHTALYWYRQSLGQGLEFLIYFQGNSAPDKSGLPSDRFSAERTGGSVSTLTIQRTQQEDSAVYLCASSLLRSTQYFGPGTRLLVL.

The table lists this clonotype with a few counts. This chain links TRBV7-2 with TRBJ1-2; D gene ambiguous. Germline loops: CDR1 SGHTA, CDR2 FQGNSA. This CDR3 has 15 residues. The germline V and J ends were trimmed by 4 bases and 5 bases, with 17 bases remaining between them. DNA of the CDR3: TGTGCCAGCAGCTCCCCTGGCCTCGGCGGGTATGGCTACACCTTC. Its translation is CASSSPGLGGYGYTF.

This clonotype has only a few counts. This sequence joins TRBV29-1 and TRBJ2-7; 8 bases are a match to TRBD1. Germline loops: CDR1 SQVTM, CDR2 ANQGSEA. The CDR3 totals 13 residues. Trimming removed 4 bases from V and 7 bases from J; junction bases left unmatched: 9. The CDR3 nucleotides read TGCAGCGTTGCTCCCCAGGGGGCAGGTGAGCAGTACTTC. Translation gives CSVAPQGAGEQYF.

The chain joins TRBV7-2 to TRBJ2-7; D possibly matches TRBD1 or TRBD2 (5 bases each). Trimming pared 2 bases from V and 2 bases from J, leaving 13 bases between. This CDR3 comprises 15 residues. Germline assignment: CDR1 SGHTA and CDR2 FQGNSA. The CDR3 sequence is CASSLIGGPPYEQYV. The DNA of the CDR3 is TGTGCCAGCAGCTTAATTGGGGGACCGCCCTACGAGCAGTACGTC.

V gene TRBV7-2 combines with J gene TRBJ1-6; 9 nucleotides match TRBD1. V dropped 5 bases and J dropped 10; count of bases not matched to a gene: 3. The CDR3 spans 13 residues. Germline loops: CDR1 SGHTA, CDR2 FQGNSA. In nucleotides, the CDR3 is TGTGCCAGCAGCAACGACAGGGGGTCACCCCTCCACTTT. Its protein product is CASSNDRGSPLHF.